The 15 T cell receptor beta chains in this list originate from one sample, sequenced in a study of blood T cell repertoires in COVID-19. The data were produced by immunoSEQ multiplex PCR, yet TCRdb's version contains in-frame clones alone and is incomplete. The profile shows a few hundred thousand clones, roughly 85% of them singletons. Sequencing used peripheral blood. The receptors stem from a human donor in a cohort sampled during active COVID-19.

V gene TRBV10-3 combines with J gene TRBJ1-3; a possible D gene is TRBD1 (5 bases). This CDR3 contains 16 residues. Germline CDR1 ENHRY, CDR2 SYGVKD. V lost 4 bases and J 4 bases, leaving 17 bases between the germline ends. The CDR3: CAISVAERGSGNTIYF. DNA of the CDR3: TGTGCCATCAGTGTAGCTGAAAGGGGCTCGGGAAACACCATATATTTT.

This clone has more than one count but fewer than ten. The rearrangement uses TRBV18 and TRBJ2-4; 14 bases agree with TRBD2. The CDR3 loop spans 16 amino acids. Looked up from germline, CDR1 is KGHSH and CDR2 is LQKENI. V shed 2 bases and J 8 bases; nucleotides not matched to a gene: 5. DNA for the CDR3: TGTGCCAGCTCACCAAGGACTAGCGGGGGGAGTTACATTCAGTACTTC. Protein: CASSPRTSGGSYIQYF.

CDR3 coding DNA: TGTGCCAGCAGTGGACAGGGCCGCACTGAAGCTTTCTTT. Amino acid sequence: CASSGQGRTEAFF. This chain uses TRBV28 with TRBJ1-1, with 8 nucleotides matching TRBD1. The CDR3 consists of 13 residues. CDR1 and CDR2 from the germline V gene are MDHEN and SYDVKM. The V gene end was trimmed by 5 bases and the J gene end by 4 bases; junction bases not matched to a gene: 3.

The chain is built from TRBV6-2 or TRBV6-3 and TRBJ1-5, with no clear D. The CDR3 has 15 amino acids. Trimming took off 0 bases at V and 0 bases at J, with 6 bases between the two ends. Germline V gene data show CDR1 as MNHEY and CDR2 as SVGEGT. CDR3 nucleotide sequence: TGTGCCAGCAGTTACTCCGGCGGTAGCAATCAGCCCCAGCATTTT. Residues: CASSYSGGSNQPQHF.

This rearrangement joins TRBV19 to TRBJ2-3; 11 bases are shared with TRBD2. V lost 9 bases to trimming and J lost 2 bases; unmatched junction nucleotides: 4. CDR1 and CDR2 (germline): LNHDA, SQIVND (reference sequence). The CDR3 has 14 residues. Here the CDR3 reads CASLAGGHTDTQYF. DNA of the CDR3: TGTGCCAGCCTAGCGGGGGGACACACAGATACGCAGTATTTT.

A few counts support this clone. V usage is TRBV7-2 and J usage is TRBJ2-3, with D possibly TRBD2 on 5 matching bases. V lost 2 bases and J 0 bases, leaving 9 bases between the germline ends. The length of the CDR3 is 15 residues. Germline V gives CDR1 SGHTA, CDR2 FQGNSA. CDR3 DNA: TGTGCCAGCAGCTTACCTAGCTTTAGCACAGATACGCAGTATTTT. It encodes CASSLPSFSTDTQYF. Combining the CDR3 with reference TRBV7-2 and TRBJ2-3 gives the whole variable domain GAGVSQSPSNKVTEKGKDVELRCDPISGHTALYWYRQSLGQGLEFLIYFQGNSAPDKSGLPSDRFSAERTGGSVSTLTIQRTQQEDSAVYLCASSLPSFSTDTQYFGPGTRLTVL.

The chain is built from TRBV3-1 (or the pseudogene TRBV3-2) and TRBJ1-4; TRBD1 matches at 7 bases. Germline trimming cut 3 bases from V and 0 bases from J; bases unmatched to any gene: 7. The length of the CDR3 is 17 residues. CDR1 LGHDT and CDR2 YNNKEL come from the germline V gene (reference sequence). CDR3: CASSQATGAATNEKLFF. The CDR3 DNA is TGTGCCAGCAGCCAGGCCACAGGGGCAGCAACTAATGAAAAACTGTTTTTT.

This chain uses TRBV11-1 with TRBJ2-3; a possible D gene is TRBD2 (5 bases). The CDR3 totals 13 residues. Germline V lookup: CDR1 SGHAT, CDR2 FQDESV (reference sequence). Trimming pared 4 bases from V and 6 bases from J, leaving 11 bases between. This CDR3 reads CASSSLPGDTQYF. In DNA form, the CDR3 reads TGTGCCAGCAGCTCCCTACCGGGGGATACGCAGTATTTT.

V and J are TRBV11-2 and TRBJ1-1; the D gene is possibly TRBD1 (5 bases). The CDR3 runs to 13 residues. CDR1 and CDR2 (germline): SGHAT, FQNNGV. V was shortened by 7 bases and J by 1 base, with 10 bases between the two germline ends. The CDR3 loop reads CASKDTKNTEAFF. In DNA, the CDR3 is TGTGCCAGCAAGGACACGAAGAACACTGAAGCTTTCTTT.

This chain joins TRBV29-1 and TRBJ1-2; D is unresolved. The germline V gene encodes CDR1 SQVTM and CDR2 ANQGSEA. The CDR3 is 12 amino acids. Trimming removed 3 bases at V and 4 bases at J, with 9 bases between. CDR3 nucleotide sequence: TGCAGCGTTGAGGCGGGCTTCTATGGCTACACCTTC. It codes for CSVEAGFYGYTF.

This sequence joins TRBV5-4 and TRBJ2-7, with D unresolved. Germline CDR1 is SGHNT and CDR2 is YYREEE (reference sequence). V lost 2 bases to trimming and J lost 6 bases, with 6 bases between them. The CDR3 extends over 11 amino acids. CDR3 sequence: CASSFNREQYF. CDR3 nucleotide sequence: TGTGCCAGCAGCTTTAATCGCGAGCAGTACTTC.

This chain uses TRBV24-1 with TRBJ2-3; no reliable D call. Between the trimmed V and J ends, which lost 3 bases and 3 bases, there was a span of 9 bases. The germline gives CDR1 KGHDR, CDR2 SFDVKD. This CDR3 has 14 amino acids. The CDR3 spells CATSDPAATDTQYF. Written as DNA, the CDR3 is TGTGCCACCAGTGATCCCGCAGCGACAGATACGCAGTATTTT.

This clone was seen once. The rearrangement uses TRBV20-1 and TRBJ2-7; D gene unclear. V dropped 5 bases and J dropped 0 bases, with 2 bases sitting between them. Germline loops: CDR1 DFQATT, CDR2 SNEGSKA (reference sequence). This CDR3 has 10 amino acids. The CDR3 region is CSAYSYEQYF. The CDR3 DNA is TGCAGTGCTTACTCCTACGAGCAGTACTTC.

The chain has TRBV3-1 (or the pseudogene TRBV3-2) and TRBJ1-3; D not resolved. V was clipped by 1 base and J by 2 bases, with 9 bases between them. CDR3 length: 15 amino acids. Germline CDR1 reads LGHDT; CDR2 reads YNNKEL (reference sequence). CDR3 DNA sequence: TGTGCCAGCAGCCAAGTCCCGGGTCCTGGAAACACCATATATTTT. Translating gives CASSQVPGPGNTIYF.

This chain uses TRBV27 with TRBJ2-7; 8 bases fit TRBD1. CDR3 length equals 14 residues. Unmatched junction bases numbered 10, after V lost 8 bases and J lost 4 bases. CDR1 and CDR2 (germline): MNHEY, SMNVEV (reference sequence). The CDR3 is CASGSGTGRYEQYF. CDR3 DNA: TGTGCCAGCGGCTCCGGGACAGGACGGTACGAGCAGTACTTC.